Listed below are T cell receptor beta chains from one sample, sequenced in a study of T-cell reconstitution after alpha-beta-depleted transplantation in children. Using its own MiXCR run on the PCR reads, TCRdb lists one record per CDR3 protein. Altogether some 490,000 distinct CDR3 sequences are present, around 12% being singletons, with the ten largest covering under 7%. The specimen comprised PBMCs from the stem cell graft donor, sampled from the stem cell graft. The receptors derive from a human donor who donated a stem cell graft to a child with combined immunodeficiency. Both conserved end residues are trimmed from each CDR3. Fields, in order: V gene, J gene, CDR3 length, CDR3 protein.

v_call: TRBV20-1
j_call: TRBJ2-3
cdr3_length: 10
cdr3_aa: SAKGGTDTQY

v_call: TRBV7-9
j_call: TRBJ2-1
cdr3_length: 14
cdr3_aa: ASSLVQQRELNEQF

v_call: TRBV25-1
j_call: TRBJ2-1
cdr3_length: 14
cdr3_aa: ASSEYNAEGNNEQF

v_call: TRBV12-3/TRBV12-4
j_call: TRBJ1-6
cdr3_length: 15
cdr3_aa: ASRTGRGSSYNSPLH

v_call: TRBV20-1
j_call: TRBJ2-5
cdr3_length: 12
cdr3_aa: SAGSGSEVETQY

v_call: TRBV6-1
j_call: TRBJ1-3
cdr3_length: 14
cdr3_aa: ASSDPGQGWRNTIY

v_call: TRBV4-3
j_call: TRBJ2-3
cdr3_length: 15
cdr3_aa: ASSRKTSVESTDTQY

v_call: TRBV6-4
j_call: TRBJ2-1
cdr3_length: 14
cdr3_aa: ASKPPTSGRGNEQF

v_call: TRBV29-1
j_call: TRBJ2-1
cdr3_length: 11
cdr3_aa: SAAASPGQLEF

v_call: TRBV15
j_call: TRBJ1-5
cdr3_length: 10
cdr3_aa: ATSGLRTGRH

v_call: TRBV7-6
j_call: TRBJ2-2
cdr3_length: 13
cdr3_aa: ASSLAPRETGELF

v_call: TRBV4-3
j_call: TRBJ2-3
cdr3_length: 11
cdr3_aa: ASSQEPSDTQY

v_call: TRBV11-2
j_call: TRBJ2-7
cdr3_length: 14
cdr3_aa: ASTLWTSGGSYEQY

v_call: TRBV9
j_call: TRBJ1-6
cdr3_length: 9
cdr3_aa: ASTGGSPLH

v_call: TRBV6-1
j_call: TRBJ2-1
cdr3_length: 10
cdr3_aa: ASRAEPNEQF

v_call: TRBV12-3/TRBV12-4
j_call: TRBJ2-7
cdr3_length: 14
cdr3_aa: ASSFEGPWVGSEQY

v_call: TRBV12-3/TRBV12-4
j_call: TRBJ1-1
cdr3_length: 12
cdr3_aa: ASSPPTGGTEAF

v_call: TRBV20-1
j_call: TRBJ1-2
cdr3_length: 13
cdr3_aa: SARDLRVVNYGYT

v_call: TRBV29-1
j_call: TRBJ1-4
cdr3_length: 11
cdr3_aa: SGGTVLNEKLF

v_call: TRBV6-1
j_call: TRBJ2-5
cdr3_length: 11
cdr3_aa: ANRDSGQETQY

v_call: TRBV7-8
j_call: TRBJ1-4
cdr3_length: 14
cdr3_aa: ASSPRTGDNGEKLF

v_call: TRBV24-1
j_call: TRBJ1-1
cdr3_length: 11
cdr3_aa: ATSDPGGPEAF

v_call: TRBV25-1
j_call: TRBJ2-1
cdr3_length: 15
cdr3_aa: ASSGPGEGTVWNEQF

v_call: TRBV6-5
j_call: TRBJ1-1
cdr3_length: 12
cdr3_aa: ASSYSKRYFEAF

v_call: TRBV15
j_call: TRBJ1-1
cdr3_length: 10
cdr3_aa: ATSRGVGEAF

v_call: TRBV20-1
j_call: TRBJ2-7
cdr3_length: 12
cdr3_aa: SARGTGGSYEQY

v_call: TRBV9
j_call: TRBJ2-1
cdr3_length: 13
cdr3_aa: ASSPTSGGGYEQF